A single sample gave rise to the 24 T cell receptor beta chains below, sequenced in a study of shared clonotypes between healthy human individuals. TCRdb's copy holds only in-frame clones and misses some; the assay was immunoSEQ multiplex PCR. The data contain some 1,100,000 clones, 75% to 85% of them seen just once; the ten biggest clones take up about 0.52%. What was sequenced was memory CD4+ T cells from PBMCs. Subset: CD45RA-negative fraction. The receptors shown here come from a man aged 18 to 30 in good health. Some clones in this sample may be carry-over from other donors' samples.

The chain recombines TRBV5-1 with TRBJ2-1, with TRBD2 matching 7 bases. The CDR3 extends over 14 amino acids. After removal of 0 bases from V and 8 bases from J, the junction contained 5 bases not matched to a gene. Germline assignment: CDR1 SGHRS and CDR2 YFSETQ. The CDR3 nucleotides are TGCGCCAGCAGCTTGGATCGGGGGGTCGATGAGCAGTTCTTC. Protein: CASSLDRGVDEQFF.

Points on this clone: Additional DNA sequences in this sample encode the identical CDR3. This chain joins TRBV28 and TRBJ2-5, with 8 bases fitting TRBD2. With V trimmed by 2 bases and J by 4 bases, 3 bases remained unmatched. The CDR3 has 14 amino acids. CDR1 is MDHEN and CDR2 is SYDVKM in the germline V gene. CDR3 sequence (DNA): TGTGCCAGCAGTTTAGCGGGAGGATCAGAGACCCAGTACTTC. Protein product: CASSLAGGSETQYF.

The rearrangement joins TRBV7-2 to TRBJ1-2; 8 bases fit TRBD1. CDR3 length: 15 residues. Germline lookup yields CDR1 SGHTA and CDR2 FQGNSA. J gave up 4 bases and V 2 bases, and 6 bases lay outside the gene matches. For the CDR3, the DNA is TGTGCCAGCAGCTTACAGGGGGCGCTCAGCTATGGCTACACCTTC. Amino acids: CASSLQGALSYGYTF.

This clone has more than one count but fewer than ten. J is TRBJ1-2 and V is TRBV11-2, with TRBD1 identical over 10 bases. Trimming took 8 bases from V and 8 from J; bases not matched to a gene: 5. CDR3 length equals 12 residues. CDR1 is SGHAT, CDR2 FQNNGV, per germline. CDR3 DNA sequence: TGTGCCAGCGGACAGGGGGTATCGGGCTACACCTTC. This translates into CASGQGVSGYTF.

The chain employs TRBV6-5 and TRBJ2-7, with 10 bases lining up with TRBD2. The CDR3 runs to 15 residues. After removal of 6 bases from V and 1 base from J, the junction contained 6 bases not matched to a gene. Looked up from germline, CDR1 is MNHEY and CDR2 is SVGAGI. This CDR3 is CASSLSGRISYEQYF. CDR3 coding DNA: TGTGCCAGCAGCCTTAGCGGGAGGATTTCCTACGAGCAGTACTTC.

Here the CDR3 reads CASSSFSTGPGGNTEAFF. The CDR3 nucleotides are TGTGCCAGCTCATCCTTCTCGACAGGGCCGGGGGGGAACACTGAAGCTTTCTTT. The rearrangement uses TRBV18 and TRBJ1-1, with TRBD1 matching over 7 bases. Germline CDR1 reads KGHSH; CDR2 reads LQKENI. The CDR3 runs 18 residues. The J segment lost 1 base and the V segment lost 5 bases, leaving 16 bases of the junction unmatched.

V and J are TRBV7-3 and TRBJ2-3; the match to TRBD2 covers 7 bases. Germline CDR1 reads SGHTA; CDR2 reads FQGTGA. CDR3 length: 15 residues. Trimming at V came to 5 bases and at J to 6 bases, leaving 11 bases not matched to a gene. In nucleotides, the CDR3 is TGTGCCAGCAGCCTTACGGGCGGGAGCGTCGATACGCAGTATTTT. Its protein product is CASSLTGGSVDTQYF.

This clone was observed at least ten times. The junction departs from germline at one end; a sequencing error may be responsible. J is TRBJ2-7 and V is TRBV6-6, with D unclear. The CDR3 spans 11 residues. CDR1 is MNHNY, CDR2 SVGAGI, per germline (reference sequence). CDR3 sequence: CASSDSYEQYF. For the CDR3, the DNA is TGTGCCAGCAGTGACTCCTACGAGCAGTACTTC.

This chain joins TRBV19 and TRBJ1-1, with D tentatively TRBD1 (5 bases). The CDR3 sequence is 12 residues long. Trimming removed 9 bases from V and 2 bases from J, with 10 bases in between. Germline V gives CDR1 LNHDA, CDR2 SQIVND (reference sequence). The CDR3 DNA reads as TGTGCCAGCGGGGCCAGCAACACTGAAGCTTTCTTT. Its protein product is CASGASNTEAFF. The entire variable domain, with the rest obtained from reference TRBV19 and TRBJ1-1, is as follows: DGGITQSPKYLFRKEGQNVTLSCEQNLNHDAMYWYRQDPGQGLRLIYYSQIVNDFQKGDIAEGYSVSREKKESFPLTVTSAQKNPTAFYLCASGASNTEAFFGQGTRLTVV.

This chain links TRBV28 with TRBJ1-4, with D hard to call. With 8 bases removed from V and 3 bases from J, the gap between germline ends came to 10 bases. Germline-derived CDR1 and CDR2 are MDHEN and SYDVKM. This CDR3 comprises 13 residues. The CDR3: CASLDRANEKLFF. The CDR3 region has the DNA TGTGCCAGCCTGGATCGGGCTAATGAAAAACTGTTTTTT.

This sequence joins TRBV7-3 and TRBJ2-3; 14 bases match TRBD2. J lost 4 bases, V lost 3 bases, and 3 bases had no gene match. The CDR3 extends over 16 amino acids. Germline loops: CDR1 SGHTA, CDR2 FQGTGA. The DNA of the CDR3 is TGTGCCAGCAGCTTGGGACTAGCGGGAGTTTCAGATACGCAGTATTTT. Translation gives CASSLGLAGVSDTQYF.

This clone came up once. The chain recombines TRBV18 with TRBJ2-5; 8 bases fit TRBD2. Losses at the gene ends were 0 bases for V and 6 bases for J; bases not matched to a gene: 9. The CDR3 has 16 residues. From germline, CDR1 is KGHSH and CDR2 LQKENI. CDR3 in amino acids: CASSPPEAGGLKTQYF. The CDR3 DNA sequence: TGTGCCAGCTCACCACCGGAGGCGGGGGGCTTGAAGACCCAGTACTTC.

With regard to this clone: This CDR3 is also generated by other DNA sequences in the sample. This sequence joins TRBV9 and TRBJ1-2; D not resolved. The V end was cut by 0 bases, the J end by 2 bases, with 5 bases between. CDR1 SGDLS and CDR2 YYNGEE come from the germline V gene. This CDR3 has 13 amino acids. Written as DNA, the CDR3 is TGTGCCAGCAGCGTAGATGTAAACTATGGCTACACCTTC. Translated, it gives CASSVDVNYGYTF.

The chain uses TRBV27 and TRBJ2-3; TRBD2 matches at 9 bases. V shed 7 bases, J shed 2 bases, and the junction held 10 bases outside the gene matches. CDR1 and CDR2 from the germline V gene are MNHEY and SMNVEV (reference sequence). The CDR3 totals 16 residues. The CDR3 sequence is CASTLTAGGVTDTQYF. The DNA of the CDR3 is TGTGCCAGCACCCTAACGGCGGGAGGGGTCACAGATACGCAGTATTTT.

On this clone itself: Within the sample, other DNA sequences also encode this same CDR3. V and J are TRBV9 and TRBJ2-7; D call uncertain. The V gene lost 0 bases and the J gene lost 1 base, with 5 bases spanning the gap. CDR1 is SGDLS and CDR2 is YYNGEE in the germline V gene. The length of the CDR3 is 13 residues. The CDR3 nucleotides read TGTGCCAGCAGCGTAGGTGGTTCCTACGAGCAGTACTTC. Translation gives CASSVGGSYEQYF.

The chain combines TRBV7-2 with TRBJ2-7, with 12 bases that match TRBD2. This CDR3 is built from 15 residues. The germline V gene encodes CDR1 SGHTA and CDR2 FQGNSA. V was pared by 1 base and J by 7 bases, with 5 bases of the junction left unmatched. CDR3 nucleotides: TGTGCCAGCAGCTTAGGACTAGCGGGAGTGCGGGAGCAGTACTTC. This gives the protein CASSLGLAGVREQYF.

The V gene is TRBV27, the J gene TRBJ2-1; the D call may be TRBD1 or TRBD2 (5 bases each). The germline gives CDR1 MNHEY, CDR2 SMNVEV (reference sequence). The CDR3 length is 15 residues. The V end lost 2 bases, the J end lost 6 bases, and 14 bases lay between the germline ends. CDR3 DNA: TGTGCCAGCAGTTTAGGGGGAGAGGGTCGCAATGAGCAGTTCTTC. Translating gives CASSLGGEGRNEQFF.

The chain couples TRBV19 to TRBJ1-2; D unresolved. CDR3 size: 14 residues. V was shortened by 1 base and J by 2 bases, with 8 bases between the two germline ends. Germline CDR1 reads LNHDA; CDR2 reads SQIVND (reference sequence). This CDR3 is CASSIANGNYGYTF. The CDR3 DNA sequence: TGTGCCAGTAGTATAGCAAACGGGAACTATGGCTACACCTTC.

In the case of this clone: This may come from a read error, since a much larger clone is one base off. The rearrangement uses TRBV6-5 and TRBJ2-6; D remains unclear. Trimming shortened V by 4 bases and J by 0 bases, and 1 base separated the two germline ends. Per germline, CDR1 MNHEY and CDR2 SVGAGI. This CDR3 is 13 amino acids long. The CDR3 sequence: CASSFSGANVLTF. Written as DNA, the CDR3 is TGTGCCAGCAGTTTCTCTGGGGCCAACGTCCTGACTTTC.

This clone was detected once. The chain recombines TRBV6-1 with TRBJ1-2; D is unclear. Germline lookup yields CDR1 MNHNS and CDR2 SASEGT. Trimming removed 3 bases at V and 3 bases at J, with 8 bases between. The CDR3 has 13 amino acids. CDR3 residues: CASSDTAYYGYTF. CDR3 DNA: TGTGCCAGCAGTGACACAGCTTACTATGGCTACACCTTC.

The chain is built from TRBV28 and TRBJ2-7; D is ambiguous. This CDR3 is 12 amino acids long. The V end was cut by 2 bases, the J end by 7 bases, with 9 bases between. Germline CDR1 MDHEN, CDR2 SYDVKM. The CDR3: CASSLLSREQYF. For the CDR3, the DNA is TGTGCCAGCAGTTTACTCAGCCGGGAGCAGTACTTC.

The genes are TRBV29-1 and TRBJ1-2; 10 bases line up with TRBD1. Germline assignment: CDR1 SQVTM and CDR2 ANQGSEA. The CDR3 runs 13 residues. J was trimmed by 7 bases and V by 6 bases; bases with no gene match: 8. The CDR3 is CSVSGTGDSGYTF. The CDR3 DNA reads TGCAGCGTCTCCGGGACAGGGGATAGTGGCTACACCTTC.

About this clone itself: Other DNA variants within this sample encode the same CDR3. The gene calls are TRBV9 and TRBJ2-3; no definite D call. Germline V gene data show CDR1 as SGDLS and CDR2 as YYNGEE. This CDR3 spans 15 amino acids. Trimming took off 0 bases at V and 1 base at J, with 9 bases between the two ends. The chain's CDR3 is CASSVGWAGTDTQYF. DNA of the CDR3: TGTGCCAGCAGCGTAGGGTGGGCTGGCACAGATACGCAGTATTTT.

This sequence joins TRBV7-2 and TRBJ2-3; D gene uncertain. This CDR3 region has 15 residues. Germline CDR1 and CDR2: SGHTA and FQGNSA. V was trimmed by 4 bases and J by 1 base, leaving 12 bases between them. The CDR3 spells CASSSRALGTDTQYF. The CDR3 DNA follows: TGTGCCAGCAGCTCCCGGGCGCTAGGCACAGATACGCAGTATTTT.